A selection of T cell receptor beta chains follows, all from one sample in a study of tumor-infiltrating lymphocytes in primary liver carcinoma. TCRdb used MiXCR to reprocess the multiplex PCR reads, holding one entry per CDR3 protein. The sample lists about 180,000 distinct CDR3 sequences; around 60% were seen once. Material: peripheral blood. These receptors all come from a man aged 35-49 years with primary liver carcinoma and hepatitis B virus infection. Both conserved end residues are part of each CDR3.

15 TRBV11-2 CASSLSGQDVPEQYF
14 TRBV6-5 CASTIGPRGNEQFF
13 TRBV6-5 CASSAFRVETQYF
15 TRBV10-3 CAISERSGSSHEQFF
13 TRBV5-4 CASSLFIRETQYF
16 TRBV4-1 CASSQDRGQEGFQKYF
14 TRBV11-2 CASSLARRAYEQYF
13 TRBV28 CASGTDGYEKLFF
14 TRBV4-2 CASSPETGTNVLTF
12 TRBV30 CAWRLVLGEQFF
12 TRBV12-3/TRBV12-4 CASSLMYNEQFF
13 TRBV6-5 CASTQGIGEKLFF
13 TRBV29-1 CSVSSLFGNEQFF
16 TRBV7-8 CASSVLGTASTDTQYF
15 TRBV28 CASSVTRGARGIQYF
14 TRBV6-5 CASRALSVNSPLHF
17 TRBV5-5 CASSRVEAGLISYEQYF
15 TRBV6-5 CASSYSWTNQETQYF
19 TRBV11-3 CASSLETGTSGSINNEQFF
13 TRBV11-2 CASSLGLVIEQFF
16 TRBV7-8 CASSLRLAGSTDTQYF
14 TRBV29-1 CSVAGQGVMNEQFF
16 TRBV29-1 CSVAGLEGQGSYEQYF
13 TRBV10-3 CAISGTDQETQYF
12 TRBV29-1 CSVADPPYEQYF
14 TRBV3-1 CASSQDLVTGELFF
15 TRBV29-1 CSVEGGTSGYNEQFF
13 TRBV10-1 CASSARDTGELFF